This T cell receptor beta chain is drawn from a study of T cell repertoires in cytomegalovirus infection. Across the whole study: Epitope selection comprised recently identified HLA-C-restricted CMV epitopes and well-studied HLA-B-restricted CMV epitopes. Carrying CMV and the relevant HLA type showed in public TCR beta signatures.

Via MiXCR, TCRdb re-called the reads, giving one row per CDR3 protein. The sample shows around 750,000 distinct CDR3 sequences, about 31% of them seen only once. CDR1 is SNHLY, CDR2 FYNNEI, per germline. The CDR3 covers 20 residues. Trimming left V 6 bases short and J 1 base short, with 25 bases between. Concerning this clonotype: The antigen is not known.

The source was cultured CD8+ T cells from PBMCs, collected from culture after CMV antigen stimulation. The chain combines TRBV2 with TRBJ1-6, with no clear D. The clonotype comes from a human donor in good health (CMV status not recorded). Some clones in this sample may be carry-over from other donors' samples. The CDR3 coding sequence is TGTGCCAGCAGATGGACGGTCGAGCGCGCTCCATCTTCCTATAATTCACCCCTCCACTTT. This translates into CASRWTVERAPSSYNSPLHF.